This T cell receptor (beta chain) stems from a study of vaccination effects on CD4 cells after COVID-19. Pools of viral peptides were used by the ViraFEST assay to expand antigen-specific CD4+ T cells ahead of sequencing. Upon completion of 10 to 11 days in culture, CD4+ T cells were isolated. This individual tested PCR-positive for SARS-CoV-2 infection between March and December 2020. PBMC cultures contained two million cells per well, approximately 10 IU/ml IL-2 and roughly 9.4 ug/ml peptides. Trimming pared 1 base from V and 0 bases from J, leaving 10 bases between. Germline assignment: CDR1 SGHAT and CDR2 FQDESV (reference sequence). The CDR3 has 15 amino acids. Notes on this clone: The antigen is not known.

Some clones are missing from TCRdb's copy, which holds only in-frame ones; the method was immunoSEQ multiplex PCR. The sample lists around 50,000 clones, around 82% occurring once. This sequence originates from a human donor who had a prior SARS-CoV-2 infection. The sample was CD4+ T cells from PBMCs cultured with HIV peptides, taken before COVID-19 vaccination. Sample subset: HIV-1 Nef peptide pool negative control/reference culture. The chain is built from TRBV11-1 and TRBJ2-7; D is uncertain. As DNA, the CDR3 is TGTGCCAGCAGCTTAGAGCTAACGACCTCCTACGAGCAGTACTTC. This gives the protein CASSLELTTSYEQYF.